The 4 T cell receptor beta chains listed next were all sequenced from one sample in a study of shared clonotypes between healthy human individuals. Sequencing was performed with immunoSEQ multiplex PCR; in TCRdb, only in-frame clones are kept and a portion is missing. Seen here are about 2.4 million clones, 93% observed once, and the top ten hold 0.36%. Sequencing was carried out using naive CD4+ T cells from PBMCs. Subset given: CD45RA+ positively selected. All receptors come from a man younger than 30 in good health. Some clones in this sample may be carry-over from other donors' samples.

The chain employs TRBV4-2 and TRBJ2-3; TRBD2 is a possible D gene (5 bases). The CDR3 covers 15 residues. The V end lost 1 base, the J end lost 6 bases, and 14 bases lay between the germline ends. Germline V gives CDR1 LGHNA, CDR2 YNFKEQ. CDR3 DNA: TGTGCCAGCAGCCAAGGGACTCCCCCGGGGGATACGCAGTATTTT. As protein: CASSQGTPPGDTQYF.

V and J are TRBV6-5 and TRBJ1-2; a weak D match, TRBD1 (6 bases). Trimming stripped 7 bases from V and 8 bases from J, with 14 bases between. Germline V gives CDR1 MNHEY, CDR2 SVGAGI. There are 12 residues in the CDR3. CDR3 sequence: CASTPGQRGYTF. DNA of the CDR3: TGTGCCAGCACTCCAGGACAGCGGGGCTACACCTTC.

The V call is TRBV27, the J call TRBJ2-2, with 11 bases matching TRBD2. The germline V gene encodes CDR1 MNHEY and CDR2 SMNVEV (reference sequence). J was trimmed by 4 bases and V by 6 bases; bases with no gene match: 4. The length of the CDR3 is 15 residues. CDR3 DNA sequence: TGTGCCAGCAGCGGGCTAGCGGGAGGCACCGGGGAGCTGTTTTTT. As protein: CASSGLAGGTGELFF.

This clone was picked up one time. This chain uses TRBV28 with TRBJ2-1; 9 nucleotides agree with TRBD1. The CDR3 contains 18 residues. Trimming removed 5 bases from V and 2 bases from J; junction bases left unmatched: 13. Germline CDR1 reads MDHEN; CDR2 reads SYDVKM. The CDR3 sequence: CASSPGQGKLNAYNEQFF. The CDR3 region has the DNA TGTGCCAGCAGTCCCGGACAGGGGAAGCTTAATGCCTACAATGAGCAGTTCTTC. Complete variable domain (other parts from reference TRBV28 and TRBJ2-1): DVKVTQSSRYLVKRTGEKVFLECVQDMDHENMFWYRQDPGLGLRLIYFSYDVKMKEKGDIPEGYSVSREKKERFSLILESASTNQTSMYLCASSPGQGKLNAYNEQFFGPGTRLTVL.